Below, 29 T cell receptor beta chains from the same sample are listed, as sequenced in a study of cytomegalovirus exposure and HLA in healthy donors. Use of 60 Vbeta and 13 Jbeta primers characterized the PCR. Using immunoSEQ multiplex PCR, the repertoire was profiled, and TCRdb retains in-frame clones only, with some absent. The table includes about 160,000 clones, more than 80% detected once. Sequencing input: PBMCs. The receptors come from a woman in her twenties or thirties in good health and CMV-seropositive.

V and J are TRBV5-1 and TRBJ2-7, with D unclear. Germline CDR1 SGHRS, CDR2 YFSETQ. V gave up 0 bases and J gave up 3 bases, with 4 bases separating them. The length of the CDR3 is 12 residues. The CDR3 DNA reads TGCGCCAGCAGCTTGGGTTACTACGAGCAGTACTTC. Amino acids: CASSLGYYEQYF.

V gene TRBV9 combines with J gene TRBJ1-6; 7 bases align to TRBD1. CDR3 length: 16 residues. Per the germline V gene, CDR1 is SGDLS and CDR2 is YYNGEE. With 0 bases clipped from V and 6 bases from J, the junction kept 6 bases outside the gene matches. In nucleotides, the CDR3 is TGTGCCAGCAGCGTAGCAGGGGCAGGGGGTAATTCACCCCTCCACTTT. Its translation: CASSVAGAGGNSPLHF. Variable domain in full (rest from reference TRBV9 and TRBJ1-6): DSGVTQTPKHLITATGQRVTLRCSPRSGDLSVYWYQQSLDQGLQFLIQYYNGEERAKGNILERFSAQQFPDLHSELNLSSLELGDSALYFCASSVAGAGGNSPLHFGNGTRLTVT.

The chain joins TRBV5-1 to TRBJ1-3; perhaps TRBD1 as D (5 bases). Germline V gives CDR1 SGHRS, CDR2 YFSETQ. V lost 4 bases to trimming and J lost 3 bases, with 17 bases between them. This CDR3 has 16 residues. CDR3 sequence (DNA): TGCGCCAGCAGCCACGGGGGTACCGCTGTTGGAAACACCATATATTTT. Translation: CASSHGGTAVGNTIYF.

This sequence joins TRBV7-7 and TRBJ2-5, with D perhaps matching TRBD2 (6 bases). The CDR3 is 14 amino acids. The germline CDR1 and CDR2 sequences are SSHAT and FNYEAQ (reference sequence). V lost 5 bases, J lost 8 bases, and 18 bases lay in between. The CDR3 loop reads CASSPRDFSGTQYF. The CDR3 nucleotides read TGTGCCAGCAGCCCTCGGGACTTCTCTGGAACCCAGTACTTC.

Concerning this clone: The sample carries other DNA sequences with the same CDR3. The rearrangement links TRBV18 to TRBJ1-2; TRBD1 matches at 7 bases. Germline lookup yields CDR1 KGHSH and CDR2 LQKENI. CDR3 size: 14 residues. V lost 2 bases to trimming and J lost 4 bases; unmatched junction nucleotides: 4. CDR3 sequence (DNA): TGTGCCAGCTCACCAGGGACAGACCTCTATGGCTACACCTTC. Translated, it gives CASSPGTDLYGYTF.

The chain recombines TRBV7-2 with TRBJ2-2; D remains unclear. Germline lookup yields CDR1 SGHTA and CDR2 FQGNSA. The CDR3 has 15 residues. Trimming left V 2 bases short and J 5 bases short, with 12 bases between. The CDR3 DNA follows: TGTGCCAGCAGCTTACTGGCGCAGAGGACCGGGGAGCTGTTTTTT. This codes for CASSLLAQRTGELFF.

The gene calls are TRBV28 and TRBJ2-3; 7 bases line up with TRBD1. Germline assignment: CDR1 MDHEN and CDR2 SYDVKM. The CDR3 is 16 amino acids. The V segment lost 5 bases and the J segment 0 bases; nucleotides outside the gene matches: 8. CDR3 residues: CASSQGDSPSTDTQYF. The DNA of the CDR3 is TGTGCCAGCAGTCAGGGGGACAGCCCTAGCACAGATACGCAGTATTTT.

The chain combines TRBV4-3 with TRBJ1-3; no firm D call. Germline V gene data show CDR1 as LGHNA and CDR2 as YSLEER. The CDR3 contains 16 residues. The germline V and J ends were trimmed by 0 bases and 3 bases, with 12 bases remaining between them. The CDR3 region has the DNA TGCGCCAGCAGCCAAGAACCAGGCTTTTTTGGAAACACCATATATTTT. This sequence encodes CASSQEPGFFGNTIYF.

The CDR3 sequence is CASSVRHLSGSYTF. The CDR3 bases are TGTGCCAGCAGCGTCCGACACCTGTCCGGGAGCTACACCTTC. The chain links TRBV9 to TRBJ1-2; D remains unclear. CDR1 SGDLS and CDR2 YYNGEE come from the germline V gene. The CDR3 is 14 amino acids. V lost 2 bases and J 9 bases, leaving 17 bases between the germline ends.

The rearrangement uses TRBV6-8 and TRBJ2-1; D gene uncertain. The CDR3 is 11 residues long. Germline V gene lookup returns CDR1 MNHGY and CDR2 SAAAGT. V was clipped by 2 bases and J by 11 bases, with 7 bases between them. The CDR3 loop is CASSYGSKQFF. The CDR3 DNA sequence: TGTGCCAGCAGTTACGGTAGCAAGCAGTTCTTC.

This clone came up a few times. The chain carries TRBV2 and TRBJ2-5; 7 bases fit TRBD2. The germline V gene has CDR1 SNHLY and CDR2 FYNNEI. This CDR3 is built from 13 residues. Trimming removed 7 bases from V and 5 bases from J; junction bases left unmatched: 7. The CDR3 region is CASTWGGGETQYF. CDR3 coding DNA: TGTGCCAGCACTTGGGGGGGAGGGGAGACCCAGTACTTC.

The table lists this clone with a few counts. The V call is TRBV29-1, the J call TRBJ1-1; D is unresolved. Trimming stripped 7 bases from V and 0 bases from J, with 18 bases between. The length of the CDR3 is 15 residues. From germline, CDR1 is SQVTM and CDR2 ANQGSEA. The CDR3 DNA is TGCAGCGGGGAAGATGTGTGGGCAATGAACACTGAAGCTTTCTTT. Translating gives CSGEDVWAMNTEAFF.

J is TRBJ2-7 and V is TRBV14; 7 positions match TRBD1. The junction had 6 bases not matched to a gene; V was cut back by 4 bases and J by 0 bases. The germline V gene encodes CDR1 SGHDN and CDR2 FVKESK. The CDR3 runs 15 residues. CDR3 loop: CASSLRQGNSYEQYF. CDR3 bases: TGTGCCAGCAGCCTGCGACAGGGTAACTCCTACGAGCAGTACTTC.

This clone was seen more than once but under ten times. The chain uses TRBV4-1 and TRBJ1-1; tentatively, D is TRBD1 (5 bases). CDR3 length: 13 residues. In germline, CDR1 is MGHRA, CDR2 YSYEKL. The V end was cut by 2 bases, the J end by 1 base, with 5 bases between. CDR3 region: CASSQTGNTEAFF. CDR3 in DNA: TGCGCCAGCAGCCAAACAGGGAACACTGAAGCTTTCTTT.

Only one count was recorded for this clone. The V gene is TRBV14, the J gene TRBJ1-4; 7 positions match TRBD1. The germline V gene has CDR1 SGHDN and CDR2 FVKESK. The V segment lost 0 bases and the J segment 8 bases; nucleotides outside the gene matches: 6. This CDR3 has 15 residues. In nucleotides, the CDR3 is TGTGCCAGCAGCCAAGAGACAGGGTATCGGGAAAAACTGTTTTTT. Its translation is CASSQETGYREKLFF.

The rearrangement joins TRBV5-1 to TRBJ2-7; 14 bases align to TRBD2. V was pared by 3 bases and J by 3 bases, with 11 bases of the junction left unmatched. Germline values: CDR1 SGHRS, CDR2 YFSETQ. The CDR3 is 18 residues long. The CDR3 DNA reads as TGCGCCAGCAGCTCCTATGGCGGGACTAGCGGGGGTGTCTACGAGCAGTACTTC. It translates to CASSSYGGTSGGVYEQYF.

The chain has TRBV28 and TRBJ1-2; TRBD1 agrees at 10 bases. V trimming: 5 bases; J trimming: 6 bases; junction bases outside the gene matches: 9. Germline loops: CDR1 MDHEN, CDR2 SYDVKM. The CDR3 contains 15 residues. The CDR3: CASSPRDRGGDGYTF. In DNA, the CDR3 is TGTGCCAGCAGTCCAAGGGACAGGGGTGGCGATGGCTACACCTTC.

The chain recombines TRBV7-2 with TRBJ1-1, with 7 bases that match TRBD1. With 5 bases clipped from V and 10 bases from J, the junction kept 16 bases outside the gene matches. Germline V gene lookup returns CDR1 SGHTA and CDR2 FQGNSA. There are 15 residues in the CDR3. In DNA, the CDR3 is TGTGCCAGCAGCCTTCGACAGGGAGATTGGAGTGGAGCTTTCTTT. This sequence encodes CASSLRQGDWSGAFF.

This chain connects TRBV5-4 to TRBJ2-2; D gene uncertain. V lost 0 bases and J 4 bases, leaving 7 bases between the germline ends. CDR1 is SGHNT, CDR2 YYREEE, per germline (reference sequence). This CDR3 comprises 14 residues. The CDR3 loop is CASSLDVSTGELFF. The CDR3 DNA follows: TGTGCCAGCAGCTTGGATGTCAGCACCGGGGAGCTGTTTTTT. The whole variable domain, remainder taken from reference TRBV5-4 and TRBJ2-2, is ETGVTQSPTHLIKTRGQQVTLRCSSQSGHNTVSWYQQALGQGPQFIFQYYREEENGRGNFPPRFSGLQFPNYSSELNVNALELDDSALYLCASSLDVSTGELFFGEGSRLTVL.

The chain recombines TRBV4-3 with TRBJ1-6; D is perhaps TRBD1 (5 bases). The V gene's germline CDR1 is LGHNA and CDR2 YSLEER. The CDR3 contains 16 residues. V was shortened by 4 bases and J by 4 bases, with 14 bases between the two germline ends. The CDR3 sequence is CASSLFIGDYNSPLHF. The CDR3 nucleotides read TGCGCCAGCAGCCTCTTTATAGGGGATTATAATTCACCCCTCCACTTT.

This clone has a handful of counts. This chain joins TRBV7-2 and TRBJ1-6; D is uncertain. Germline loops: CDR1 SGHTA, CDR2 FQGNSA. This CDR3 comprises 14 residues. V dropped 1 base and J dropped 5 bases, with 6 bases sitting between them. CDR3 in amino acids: CASSLVSHNSPLHF. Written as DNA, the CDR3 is TGTGCCAGCAGCTTAGTGAGCCATAATTCACCCCTCCACTTT.

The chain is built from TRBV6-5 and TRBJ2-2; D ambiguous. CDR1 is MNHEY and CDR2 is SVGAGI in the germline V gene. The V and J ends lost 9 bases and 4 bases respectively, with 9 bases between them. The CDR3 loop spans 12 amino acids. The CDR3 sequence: CASTRFTGELFF. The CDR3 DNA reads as TGTGCCAGTACTCGGTTCACCGGGGAGCTGTTTTTT.

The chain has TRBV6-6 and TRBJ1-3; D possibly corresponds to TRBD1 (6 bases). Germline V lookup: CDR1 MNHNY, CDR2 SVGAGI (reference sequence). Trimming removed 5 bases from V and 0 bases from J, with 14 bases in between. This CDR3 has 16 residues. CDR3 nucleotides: TGTGCCAGCAGTAGAGAGACAGGAGCCTCTGGAAACACCATATATTTT. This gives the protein CASSRETGASGNTIYF.

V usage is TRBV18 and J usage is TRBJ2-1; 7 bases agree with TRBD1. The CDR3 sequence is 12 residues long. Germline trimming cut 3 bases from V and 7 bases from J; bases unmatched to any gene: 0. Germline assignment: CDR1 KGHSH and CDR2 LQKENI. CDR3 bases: TGTGCCAGCTCACCGACAGGGAATGAGCAGTTCTTC. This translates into CASSPTGNEQFF.

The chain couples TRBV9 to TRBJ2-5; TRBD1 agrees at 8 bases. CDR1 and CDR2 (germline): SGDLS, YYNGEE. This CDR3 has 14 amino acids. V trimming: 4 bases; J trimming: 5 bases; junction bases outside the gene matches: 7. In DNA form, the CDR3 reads TGTGCCAGCAGCCCACCGACAGGGGAGGAGACCCAGTACTTC. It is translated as CASSPPTGEETQYF.

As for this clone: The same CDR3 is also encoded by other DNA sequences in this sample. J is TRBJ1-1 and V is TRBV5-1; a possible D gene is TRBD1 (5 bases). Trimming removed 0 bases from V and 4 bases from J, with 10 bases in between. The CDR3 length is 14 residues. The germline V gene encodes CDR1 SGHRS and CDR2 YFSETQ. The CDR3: CASSLGQGGTEAFF. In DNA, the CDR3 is TGCGCCAGCAGCTTGGGTCAGGGAGGCACTGAAGCTTTCTTT. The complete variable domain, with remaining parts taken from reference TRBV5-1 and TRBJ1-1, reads KAGVTQTPRYLIKTRGQQVTLSCSPISGHRSVSWYQQTPGQGLQFLFEYFSETQRNKGNFPGRFSGRQFSNSRSEMNVSTLELGDSALYLCASSLGQGGTEAFFGQGTRLTVV.

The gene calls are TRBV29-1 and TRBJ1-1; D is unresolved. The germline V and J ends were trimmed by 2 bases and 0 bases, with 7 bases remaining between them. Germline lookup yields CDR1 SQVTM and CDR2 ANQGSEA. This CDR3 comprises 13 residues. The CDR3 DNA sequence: TGCAGCGTTGAACCACGGGTGAACACTGAAGCTTTCTTT. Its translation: CSVEPRVNTEAFF.

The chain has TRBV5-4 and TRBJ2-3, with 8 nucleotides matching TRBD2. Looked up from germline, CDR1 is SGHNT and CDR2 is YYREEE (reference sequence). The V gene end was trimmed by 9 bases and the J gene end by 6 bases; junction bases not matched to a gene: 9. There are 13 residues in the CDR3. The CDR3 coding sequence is TGTGCCATTAGCGGGGTCCCCTTTGATACGCAGTATTTT. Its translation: CAISGVPFDTQYF.

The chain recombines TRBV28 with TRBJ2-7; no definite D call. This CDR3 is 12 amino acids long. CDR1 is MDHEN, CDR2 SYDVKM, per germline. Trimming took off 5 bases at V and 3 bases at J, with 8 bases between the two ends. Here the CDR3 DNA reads TGTGCCAGCAGTACTTCCCACTACGAGCAGTACTTC. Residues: CASSTSHYEQYF.